The rows below give T cell receptor beta chains drawn from one sample of a study of blood T cell repertoires in COVID-19. Libraries were prepared by immunoSEQ multiplex PCR; TCRdb keeps only in-frame clonotypes and omits some of them. The sample holds 150,000 to 200,000 clones, around 85% seen once. The sequenced sample consisted of peripheral blood. These receptors were obtained from a man aged 55-75 years with acute or convalescent COVID-19. CDR3s include the opening cysteine and the closing phenylalanine or tryptophan. A D gene is named only where the DNA matches it firmly. Clone size is not always given. Where it is, it says once, few, many or a class for expanded clones.

d_call	clone_size	v_call	j_call	cdr3_length	cdr3_nt	cdr3_aa
TRBD2	-	TRBV28	TRBJ2-1	16	TGTGCCAGCACCGTAGGGGGGACTAGCGGGGTCAGGGAGCAGTTCTTC	CASTVGGTSGVREQFF
-	-	TRBV29-1	TRBJ2-3	14	TGCAGCGTCACGGGACAAGGCCCCACAGATACGCAGTATTTT	CSVTGQGPTDTQYF
-	once	TRBV3-1/TRBV3-2	TRBJ2-2	14	TGTGCCAGCAGCTTACGGGGAAGTTTCGGGGAGCTGTTTTTT	CASSLRGSFGELFF
TRBD1	-	TRBV5-1	TRBJ2-1	15	TGCGCCAGCAGCGAGACAGGGGGCTCCTACAATGAGCAGTTCTTC	CASSETGGSYNEQFF
TRBD2	-	TRBV28	TRBJ2-1	15	TGTGCCAGCAGGCCCCCTAGCGGTTACTACAATGAGCAGTTCTTC	CASRPPSGYYNEQFF
TRBD2	-	TRBV6-5	TRBJ2-7	16	TGTGCCAGCAGTTACGAGGGAGGGAGAAATTTCTACGAGCAGTACTTC	CASSYEGGRNFYEQYF
-	few	TRBV11-2	TRBJ2-7	15	TGTGCCAGCAGCCCAAAGCGGCGGTTAGGGAACGAGCAGTACTTC	CASSPKRRLGNEQYF
-	-	TRBV6-1	TRBJ2-3	17	TGTGCCAGCAGGGAAATAACAAGGGGTTGGAGCACAGATACGCAGTATTTT	CASREITRGWSTDTQYF
-	-	TRBV7-3	TRBJ2-1	14	TGTGCCAGCAGCCCAGGGTCCCCTAGCAATGAGCAGTTCTTC	CASSPGSPSNEQFF
-	once	TRBV7-9	TRBJ2-2	15	TGTGCCAGCAGCTTCTTACAGCCGAACACCGGGGAGCTGTTTTTT	CASSFLQPNTGELFF
TRBD1	-	TRBV5-1	TRBJ1-2	15	TGCGCCAGCAGCTTGGGGGCTGGACAGGGCGAAGGCTACACCTTC	CASSLGAGQGEGYTF
-	-	TRBV7-9	TRBJ1-5	13	TGTGCCAGCAGCGGAGGACGGAATCAGCCCCAGCATTTT	CASSGGRNQPQHF
-	-	TRBV6-5	TRBJ2-7	15	TGTGCCAGCAGTCCAACATCCGGGGGACCCTACGAGCAGTACTTC	CASSPTSGGPYEQYF
-	-	TRBV28	TRBJ1-5	18	TGTGCCAGCAGTCCGACCCCCTTTGGGCAGGGCTACAATCAGCCCCAGCATTTT	CASSPTPFGQGYNQPQHF
TRBD2	-	TRBV3-1/TRBV3-2	TRBJ2-1	15	TGTGCCAGCAGCCAAGCCGGGAGGGTTTACAATGAGCAGTTCTTC	CASSQAGRVYNEQFF
-	-	TRBV28	TRBJ1-5	14	TGTGCCAGCAGTTTATTTATTTACGGTCAGCCCCAGCATTTT	CASSLFIYGQPQHF
-	-	TRBV28	TRBJ1-5	17	TGTGCCAGCAGGCCCAGGTTGTGGGAGAACAGCAATCAGCCCCAGCATTTT	CASRPRLWENSNQPQHF
-	-	TRBV18	TRBJ2-3	13	TGTGCCAGCTCACCTTCTAGCACAGATACGCAGTATTTT	CASSPSSTDTQYF
TRBD1	-	TRBV3-1/TRBV3-2	TRBJ1-1	15	TGTGCCAGCAGCCGACAGGGGATCATGAACACTGAAGCTTTCTTT	CASSRQGIMNTEAFF
TRBD2	many	TRBV5-6	TRBJ2-5	18	TGTGCCAGCAGCCCCCTAGCGGGAGTTTTCCTAAACCAAGAGACCCAGTACTTC	CASSPLAGVFLNQETQYF
TRBD1	-	TRBV5-1	TRBJ2-5	13	TGCGCCAGCAGATCGACAGGGGCTGAGACCCAGTACTTC	CASRSTGAETQYF
TRBD2	few	TRBV18	TRBJ2-7	14	TGTGCCAGCTCAGGGACTAGCGGGAGCTACGAGCAGTACTTC	CASSGTSGSYEQYF
TRBD1	-	TRBV19	TRBJ2-1	12	TGTGCCAGTAGTCCCAACAGGGGCTGGCAGTTCTTC	CASSPNRGWQFF
TRBD1	-	TRBV6-2/TRBV6-3	TRBJ2-1	15	TGTGCCAGCAGCCCTTCCGGGACAGGGGGCAAAGAGCAGTTCTTC	CASSPSGTGGKEQFF
-	-	TRBV24-1	TRBJ2-6	13	TGTGCCACCCGCGGTTCTGGGGCCAACGTCCTGACTTTC	CATRGSGANVLTF
TRBD1	-	TRBV19	TRBJ1-5	18	TGTGCCAGTAAACTCGGTCCGGGACAGGGGGCCGTCAATCAGCCCCAGCATTTT	CASKLGPGQGAVNQPQHF
TRBD1	-	TRBV7-9	TRBJ1-5	13	TGTGCCAGCAGCTTAAGGGACAGGCAGCCCCAGCATTTT	CASSLRDRQPQHF
TRBD2	-	TRBV6-5	TRBJ2-7	15	TGTGCCAGCAGCCTGAGACTAGCGGCTTCCTACGAGCAGTACTTC	CASSLRLAASYEQYF
-	-	TRBV28	TRBJ1-1	13	TGTGCCAGCAGTGGGGGGGGACGATCTGAAGCTTTCTTT	CASSGGGRSEAFF
TRBD1	-	TRBV3-1/TRBV3-2	TRBJ1-5	14	TGTGCCAGCAGCCAGATGACAGGGGATCAGCCCCAGCATTTT	CASSQMTGDQPQHF
TRBD2	-	TRBV28	TRBJ2-3	16	TGTGCCAGCAGTCCCCCATGGGGAGGGCTGGGAGATACGCAGTATTTT	CASSPPWGGLGDTQYF
-	-	TRBV6-1	TRBJ1-4	16	TGTGCCAGCAGTGAACGGAGGAGGGGTGGGGATGAAAAACTGTTTTTT	CASSERRRGGDEKLFF
TRBD2	-	TRBV11-3	TRBJ2-2	18	TGTGCCAGCAGCTTCCCCGGGGGGTTGGGGGCGAACACCGGGGAGCTGTTTTTT	CASSFPGGLGANTGELFF
-	few	TRBV10-3	TRBJ2-2	16	TGTGCCATCAGTGCCAAGTCCCAAGCGGGCACCGGGGAGCTGTTTTTT	CAISAKSQAGTGELFF
TRBD1	-	TRBV24-1	TRBJ2-5	16	TGTGCCACCAGCAACCGGGACAGGGGGCTCATTGAGACCCAGTACTTC	CATSNRDRGLIETQYF
TRBD1	once	TRBV7-9	TRBJ2-2	16	TGTGCCAGCAGCCGACACGGGACAGGGATAACCGGGGAGCTGTTTTTT	CASSRHGTGITGELFF
-	-	TRBV11-2	TRBJ1-3	16	TGTGCCAGCAGCTTAGTTGGCAGGGCCCCTGGAAACACCATATATTTT	CASSLVGRAPGNTIYF
TRBD2	-	TRBV28	TRBJ2-7	17	TGTGCCAGCAGTTTATGGGGACTAGAGGGAGGCGCGAACGAGCAGTACTTC	CASSLWGLEGGANEQYF
-	-	TRBV30	TRBJ1-2	15	TGTGCCTGGAGTGTAGGAGGGGGGGGCACCTATGGCTACACCTTC	CAWSVGGGGTYGYTF
TRBD1	-	TRBV27	TRBJ1-6	16	TGTGCCAGCAGCAAAGCCCGGGACAGGGCAGGCTCACCCCTCCACTTT	CASSKARDRAGSPLHF
TRBD1	once	TRBV7-6	TRBJ2-3	16	TGTGCCAGCAGCTCAAATCCTATCGGACAGGGGGATACGCAGTATTTT	CASSSNPIGQGDTQYF
-	few	TRBV28	TRBJ2-5	13	TGTGCCAGCAGTAACCAGGTCGCTGAGACCCAGTACTTC	CASSNQVAETQYF